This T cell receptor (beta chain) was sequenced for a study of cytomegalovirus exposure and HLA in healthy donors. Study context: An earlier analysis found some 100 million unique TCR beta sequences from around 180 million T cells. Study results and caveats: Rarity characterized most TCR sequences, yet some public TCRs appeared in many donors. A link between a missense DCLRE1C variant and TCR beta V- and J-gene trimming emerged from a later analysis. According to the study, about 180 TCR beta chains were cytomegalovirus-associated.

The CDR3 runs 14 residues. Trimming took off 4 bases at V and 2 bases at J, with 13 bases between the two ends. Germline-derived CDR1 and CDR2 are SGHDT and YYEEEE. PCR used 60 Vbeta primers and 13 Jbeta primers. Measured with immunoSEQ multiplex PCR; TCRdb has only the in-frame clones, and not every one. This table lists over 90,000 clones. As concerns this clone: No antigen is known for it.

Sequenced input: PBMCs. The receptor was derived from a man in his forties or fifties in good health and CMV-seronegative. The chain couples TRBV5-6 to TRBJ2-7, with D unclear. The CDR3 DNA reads TGTGCCAGCAGCGGCGGCCTGTTTACCTACGAGCAGTACTTC. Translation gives CASSGGLFTYEQYF.